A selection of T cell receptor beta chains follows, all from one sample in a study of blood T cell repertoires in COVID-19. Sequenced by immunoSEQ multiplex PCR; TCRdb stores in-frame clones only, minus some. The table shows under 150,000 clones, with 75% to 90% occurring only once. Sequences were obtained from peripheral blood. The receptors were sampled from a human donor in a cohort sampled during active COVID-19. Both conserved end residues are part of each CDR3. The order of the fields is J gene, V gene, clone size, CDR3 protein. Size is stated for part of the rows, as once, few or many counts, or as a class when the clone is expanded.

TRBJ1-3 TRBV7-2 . CASSLRTADSGNTIYF
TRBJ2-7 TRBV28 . CASSPLGTGAYEQYF
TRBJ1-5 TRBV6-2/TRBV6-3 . CASSRTGANQPQHF
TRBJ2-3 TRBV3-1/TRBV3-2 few CASSQASAGTQYF
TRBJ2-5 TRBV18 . CASSPAGVEGTQYF
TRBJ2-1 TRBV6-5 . CASSQELAYNEQFF
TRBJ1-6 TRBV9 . CASSVDGRVTYNSPLHF
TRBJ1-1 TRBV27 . CASSLSGGLNTEAFF
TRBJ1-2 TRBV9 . CASSVVGIPYGYTF
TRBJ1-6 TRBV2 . CASSEAQQGRSPLHF
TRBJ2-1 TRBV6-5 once CASSGVPSYNEQFF
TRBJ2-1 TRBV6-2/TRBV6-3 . CASSRGGYNEQFF
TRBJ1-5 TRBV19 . CASSGTGKQPQHF
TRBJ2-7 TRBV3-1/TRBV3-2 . CASSQDIASGEQYF
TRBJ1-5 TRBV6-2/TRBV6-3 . CASSYGGELGHQPQHF
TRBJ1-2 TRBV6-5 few CASSLQATNYGYTF
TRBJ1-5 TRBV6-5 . CASSYGPIQPQHF
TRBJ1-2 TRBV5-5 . CASSSSGTGSANYGYTF
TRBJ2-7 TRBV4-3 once CASSQDHSPSYEQYF
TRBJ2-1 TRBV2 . CASRRGGSSYNEQFF
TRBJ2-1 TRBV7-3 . CASSLAPAGTSGGAHNEQFF
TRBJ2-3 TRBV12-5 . CASGLFTADTQYF
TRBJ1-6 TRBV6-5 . CASTATDSYNSPLHF
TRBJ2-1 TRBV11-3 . CASSPGTSGGEQFF
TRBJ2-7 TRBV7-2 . CASSREGGGEQYF
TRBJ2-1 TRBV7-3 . CASSPGRSPFNEQFF
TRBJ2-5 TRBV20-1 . CSASPPPTGIGETQYF
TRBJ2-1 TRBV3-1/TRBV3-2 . CASSQVIIGDNGYNEQFF
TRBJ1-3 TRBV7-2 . CASSRGTGVDGNTIYF
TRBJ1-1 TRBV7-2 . CASSFRQGGEAFF
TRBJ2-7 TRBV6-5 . CASSYGQASHEQYF
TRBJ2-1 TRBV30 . CAWTRGGASYNEQFF
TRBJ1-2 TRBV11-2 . CASSLSRDTGYTF
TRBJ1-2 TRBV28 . CASSPDRVYGYTF
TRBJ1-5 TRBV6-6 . CASSVVVSGQPQHF
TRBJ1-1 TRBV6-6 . CASSPGQGTTEAFF
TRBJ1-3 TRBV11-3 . CASSSLTAGNTIYF
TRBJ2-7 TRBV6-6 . CASSRDSYEQYF
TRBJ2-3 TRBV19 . CASSINLLAVPGADTQYF
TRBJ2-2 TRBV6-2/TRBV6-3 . CASSRQANTGELFF